This entry describes one TCR beta chain. Its cognate antigen is unknown. 13 Jbeta primers and 60 Vbeta primers were used for the PCR. Sequencing used immunoSEQ multiplex PCR; TCRdb keeps in-frame clones, though not all of them. The sample yields over 95,000 clones, over 65% seen once. This record comes from a study of cytomegalovirus exposure and HLA in healthy donors. Study results and caveats: Evidence from a later analysis indicated that most CMV-associated TCR beta chains looked HLA-restricted. A later analysis, which compared TCR beta chains of equal frequency, found the HLA-associated ones more clonally expanded.

With 6 bases removed from V and 3 bases from J, the gap between germline ends came to 9 bases. Per the germline V gene, CDR1 is MNHEY and CDR2 is SVGAGI. CDR3 length equals 14 residues. The donors, nominally healthy at sampling, likely had unrecorded immune exposures. The sequenced material came from PBMCs. The sequence was obtained from a female donor in good health and CMV-seronegative. The chain recombines TRBV6-5 with TRBJ1-6; maybe TRBD1 (6 bases). Written as DNA, the CDR3 is TGTGCCAGCAGACCACAGGGCTATAATTCACCCCTCCACTTT. As protein: CASRPQGYNSPLHF.